The next 18 T cell receptor beta chains were all read from a single sample in a study of blood T cells in healthy people across ages. A second PCR, run for roughly 7 to 12 cycles, used a sample-barcoded 5' primer plus a J-beta primer mix. MiXCR, run by TCRdb on the 5' RACE reads, gives a single entry per CDR3 protein. The data hold around 780,000 distinct CDR3 sequences, with approximately 60% observed a single time. The sequenced sample consisted of blood. All receptors come from a middle-aged man in good health.

DNA for the CDR3: TGTGCCAGCAGCACCACAGGGGGCGTCGGTTTTCGTGGCTACACCTTC. Translation: CASSTTGGVGFRGYTF. This chain connects TRBV9 to TRBJ1-2; 9 nucleotides align to TRBD1. V trimming: 4 bases; J trimming: 7 bases; junction bases outside the gene matches: 14. Germline assignment: CDR1 SGDLS and CDR2 YYNGEE. The CDR3 totals 16 residues.

The CDR3 sequence: CASSFRQSYSSGANVLTF. The CDR3 DNA sequence: TGCGCCAGCAGCTTTCGACAGAGTTATAGCTCTGGGGCCAACGTCCTGACTTTC. The chain employs TRBV5-1 and TRBJ2-6, with D tentatively TRBD1 (5 bases). Per the germline V gene, CDR1 is SGHRS and CDR2 is YFSETQ. V was trimmed by 2 bases and J by 0 bases, leaving 15 bases between them. The CDR3 runs to 18 residues.

This chain uses TRBV7-2 with TRBJ2-5, with TRBD2 as a possible D gene (5 bases). The J call may be incorrect, as the DNA end agrees better with TRBJ2-7. There are 13 residues in the CDR3. Germline CDR1 SGHTA, CDR2 FQGNSA. DNA for the CDR3: TGTGCCAGCAGCCTAAGCGGTAGAGGCGAGCAGTACTTC. Translation gives CASSLSGRGEQYF.

This clonotype occurred a few times. The V gene is TRBV6-6, the J gene TRBJ1-6; D is ambiguous. Trimming cost V 7 bases and J 5 bases, with 9 bases left between them. Germline V gene lookup returns CDR1 MNHNY and CDR2 SVGAGI (reference sequence). The CDR3 extends over 13 amino acids. The CDR3 DNA sequence: TGTGCCAGCATCGACACAAATAATTCACCCCTCCACTTT. It translates to CASIDTNNSPLHF.

This clonotype was picked up a small number of times. The gene calls are TRBV29-1 and TRBJ2-1; 9 bases align to TRBD2. Germline trimming cut 1 base from V and 9 bases from J; bases unmatched to any gene: 13. Germline V gene lookup returns CDR1 SQVTM and CDR2 ANQGSEA. CDR3 size: 16 residues. The CDR3 DNA reads as TGCAGCGTTGAAGCCTCCGGGACTAGCAGGAGAGTTGAGCAGTTCTTC. Translating gives CSVEASGTSRRVEQFF.

The chain joins TRBV9 to TRBJ2-3; D is unresolved. CDR1 and CDR2 from the germline V gene are SGDLS and YYNGEE. Trimming took 4 bases from V and 4 from J, leaving 16 bases between them. The CDR3 loop spans 15 amino acids. CDR3 amino acids: CASSPFTDTSDTQYF. The CDR3 coding sequence is TGTGCCAGCAGCCCATTTACCGATACCTCAGATACGCAGTATTTT.

This chain links TRBV12-3 or TRBV12-4 with TRBJ1-5, with 10 bases aligning to TRBD1. The CDR3 consists of 15 residues. J gave up 5 bases and V 6 bases, and 7 bases lay outside the gene matches. The CDR3 sequence is CASSKDRGRDQPQHF. CDR3 in DNA: TGTGCCAGCAGCAAAGACAGGGGGCGAGATCAGCCCCAGCATTTT.

This chain joins TRBV7-3 and TRBJ2-3; 11 bases fit TRBD2. The CDR3 has 17 amino acids. J gave up 2 bases and V 4 bases, and 8 bases lay outside the gene matches. CDR1 and CDR2 (germline): SGHTA, FQGTGA. The DNA for the CDR3 is TGTGCCAGCAGCTCTAGACTAGCGGGGCGACCCACAGATACGCAGTATTTT. The encoded protein is CASSSRLAGRPTDTQYF.

This chain joins TRBV7-2 and TRBJ1-2; D possibly corresponds to TRBD1 (6 bases). The CDR3 extends over 13 amino acids. Germline V lookup: CDR1 SGHTA, CDR2 FQGNSA. Trimming pared 7 bases from V and 8 bases from J, leaving 17 bases between. This CDR3 is CASTSQGTGGYTF. CDR3 in DNA: TGTGCCAGCACCTCACAGGGCACGGGCGGCTACACCTTC.

This chain uses TRBV29-1 with TRBJ1-4, with TRBD1 as a possible D gene (5 bases). The length of the CDR3 is 12 residues. CDR1 SQVTM and CDR2 ANQGSEA come from the germline V gene. The V and J ends lost 4 bases and 14 bases respectively, with 17 bases between them. The chain's CDR3 is CSVGWERDFLFF. CDR3 bases: TGCAGCGTTGGGTGGGAACGGGACTTTCTGTTTTTT. The complete variable domain, with remaining parts taken from reference TRBV29-1 and TRBJ1-4, reads SAVISQKPSRDICQRGTSLTIQCQVDSQVTMMFWYRQQPGQSLTLIATANQGSEATYESGFVIDKFPISRPNLTFSTLTVSNMSPEDSSIYLCSVGWERDFLFFGSGTQLSVL.

This clonotype appeared a few times. The J gene is TRBJ2-7, the V gene TRBV20-1; no reliable D call. Trimming pared 0 bases from V and 5 bases from J, leaving 14 bases between. This CDR3 has 14 residues. CDR1 and CDR2 from the germline V gene are DFQATT and SNEGSKA (reference sequence). The chain's CDR3 is CSARDIGQVNEQYF. CDR3 DNA: TGCAGTGCTAGAGATATAGGGCAGGTCAACGAGCAGTACTTC.

The gene calls are TRBV27 and TRBJ1-6; D is unresolved. This CDR3 spans 15 amino acids. Trimming shortened V by 4 bases and J by 4 bases, and 11 bases separated the two germline ends. Germline V gives CDR1 MNHEY, CDR2 SMNVEV (reference sequence). The CDR3 loop reads CASSSTPRYNSPLHF. As DNA, the CDR3 is TGTGCCAGCAGTTCCACCCCGAGATATAATTCACCCCTCCACTTT.

Regarding this clonotype: At one boundary the junction diverges from the germline segment, which might be a read error. The V call is TRBV29-1, the J call TRBJ2-3; 10 positions agree with TRBD1. CDR1 is SQVTM and CDR2 is ANQGSEA in the germline V gene. This CDR3 is 16 amino acids long. This CDR3 is CSVEDRGSLGTDTQYF. CDR3 DNA sequence: TGCAGCGTTGAGGACAGGGGGAGCCTAGGCACAGATACACAGTATTTT.

V gene TRBV7-2 combines with J gene TRBJ2-4; D is undetermined. CDR1 is SGHTA and CDR2 is FQGNSA in the germline V gene. This CDR3 contains 15 residues. V was clipped by 3 bases and J by 13 bases, with 22 bases between them. CDR3 DNA: TGTGCCAGCAGCTTTAACCAACCCCCAGGAGCGATACAGTACTTC. Residues: CASSFNQPPGAIQYF.

CDR3 sequence: CSVRSAPGGQETQYF. The DNA for the CDR3 is TGCAGCGTCCGATCAGCGCCAGGGGGTCAAGAGACCCAGTACTTC. The V and J genes are TRBV29-1 and TRBJ2-5; the match to TRBD1 covers 7 bases. The CDR3 is 15 residues long. The V segment lost 6 bases and the J segment 2 bases; nucleotides outside the gene matches: 12. In germline, CDR1 is SQVTM, CDR2 ANQGSEA.

This chain uses TRBV30 with TRBJ2-3, with 10 bases lining up with TRBD1. Germline V gene data show CDR1 as GTSNPN and CDR2 as SVGIG (reference sequence). The CDR3 spans 15 residues. V lost 5 bases to trimming and J lost 4 bases; unmatched junction nucleotides: 9. In DNA, the CDR3 is TGTGCCTGGGAACCGGGACAGGGGTCGGCAGATACGCAGTATTTT. As protein: CAWEPGQGSADTQYF.

The chain recombines TRBV5-1 with TRBJ2-3; no firm D call. Trimming left V 2 bases short and J 0 bases short, with 7 bases between. The germline gives CDR1 SGHRS, CDR2 YFSETQ. The CDR3 loop spans 14 amino acids. The DNA for the CDR3 is TGCGCCAGCAGCTTTGACGCTAGCACAGATACGCAGTATTTT. Translated, it gives CASSFDASTDTQYF.

This rearrangement joins TRBV7-2 to TRBJ2-5, with 8 bases aligning to TRBD1. Looked up from germline, CDR1 is SGHTA and CDR2 is FQGNSA. The V and J ends lost 5 bases and 5 bases, in that order; junction bases with no gene match: 7. The CDR3 runs 14 residues. This CDR3 is CASSPWTGRETQYF. As DNA, the CDR3 is TGTGCCAGCAGCCCTTGGACAGGGCGGGAGACCCAGTACTTC. Filled out from reference TRBV7-2 and TRBJ2-5, the complete variable domain reads GAGVSQSPSNKVTEKGKDVELRCDPISGHTALYWYRQSLGQGLEFLIYFQGNSAPDKSGLPSDRFSAERTGGSVSTLTIQRTQQEDSAVYLCASSPWTGRETQYFGPGTRLLVL.